The 2 T cell receptor beta chains reported below all come from one sample, sequenced in a study of cytomegalovirus exposure and HLA in healthy donors. The study ran its PCR with 60 Vbeta and 13 Jbeta primers. The protocol was immunoSEQ multiplex PCR, while the TCRdb copy is restricted to in-frame clones and leaves out a portion. This table has roughly 160,000 clones, 80% appearing once. The sequenced sample was PBMCs. These receptors came from a woman between 45 and 60 years old in good health and CMV-seropositive.

Only one count was recorded for this clone. Germline is not matched at one junction end, which may reflect a read error. The chain combines TRBV7-9 with TRBJ1-1, with D perhaps TRBD1 (6 bases). This CDR3 is 15 amino acids long. Germline assignment: CDR1 SEHNR and CDR2 FQNEAQ (reference sequence). CDR3 nucleotide sequence: TGTTCCAGCAGCCCGCATCTGACAGGGAACACTGAAGCTTTCTTT. It yields the protein CSSSPHLTGNTEAFF.

This clone was recorded a few times. The chain uses TRBV29-1 and TRBJ1-1; D unresolved. The germline V gene has CDR1 SQVTM and CDR2 ANQGSEA. Deletions cut 3 bases from V and 4 bases from J, with 18 bases between. The CDR3 extends over 15 amino acids. The CDR3 region is CSVDTNPNFCTEAFF. The CDR3 nucleotides are TGCAGCGTTGACACCAACCCGAACTTTTGCACTGAAGCTTTCTTT.